Shown below are 12 T cell receptor beta chains from a single sample sequenced in a study of T cells expressing NK-cell markers (dated by TCRdb to 2019 to 2021). The library was produced with 5' RACE. The sequencing machine was an Illumina HiSeq 2000. Based on TCRdb reprocessing of the reads, there is one entry per CDR3 protein sequence, and DNA is missing. The table for this sample lists about 450,000 distinct CDR3 sequences. Of the sample, about 7.3% falls within the top ten clones. Sequences were obtained from blood T cells: a sorted CD56 or NKG2C T cell subset, CD4+ or CD8+ T cells, or bulk PBMC T cells (not recorded which). The receptor source for this set is a woman between 18 and 69 years old in good health.

The chain carries TRBV4-1 and TRBJ2-4. CDR1 and CDR2 from the germline V gene are MGHRA and YSYEKL. The CDR3 loop spans 16 amino acids. The chain's CDR3 is CASSQEPGLAKNIQYF.

This chain joins TRBV12-5 and TRBJ1-2. Germline assignment: CDR1 LGHNT and CDR2 FRNRAP. This CDR3 comprises 15 residues. The chain's CDR3 is CASGLGQGTSYGYTF.

The chain couples TRBV30 to TRBJ2-1; TCRdb gives TRBD2 as the D gene, but with no DNA this cannot be confirmed. The CDR3 is 15 residues long. Germline lookup yields CDR1 GTSNPN and CDR2 SVGIG (reference sequence). CDR3 sequence: CAWSVLAGVGYEQFF. The full variable domain, its missing parts supplied by reference TRBV30 and TRBJ2-1, is SQTIHQWPATLVQPVGSPLSLECTVEGTSNPNLYWYRQAAGRGLQLLFYSVGIGQISSEVPQNLSASRPQDRQFILSSKKLLLSDSGFYLCAWSVLAGVGYEQFFGPGTRLTVL.

The chain combines TRBV7-2 with TRBJ1-1. The CDR3 loop spans 15 amino acids. The germline gives CDR1 SGHTA, CDR2 FQGNSA. The CDR3 sequence: CASSLTGTAGTEAFF.

This chain links TRBV11-2 with TRBJ2-6; TCRdb lists TRBD1, though no DNA is available to test this call. This CDR3 is 11 amino acids long. The V gene's germline CDR1 is SGHAT and CDR2 FQNNGV. This chain's CDR3 is CASSLERGLTF. The full variable domain, with the rest looked up from reference TRBV11-2 and TRBJ2-6, is EAGVAQSPRYKIIEKRQSVAFWCNPISGHATLYWYQQILGQGPKLLIQFQNNGVVDDSQLPKDRFSAERLKGVDSTLKIQPAKLEDSAVYLCASSLERGLTFGAGSRLTVL.

The chain combines TRBV11-2 with TRBJ2-2; TCRdb outputs TRBD1, but without DNA this stays unchecked. CDR1 and CDR2 (germline): SGHAT, FQNNGV. The CDR3 spans 16 residues. CDR3 loop: CASGFPHRANTGELFF. The full variable domain, with the rest looked up from reference TRBV11-2 and TRBJ2-2, is EAGVAQSPRYKIIEKRQSVAFWCNPISGHATLYWYQQILGQGPKLLIQFQNNGVVDDSQLPKDRFSAERLKGVDSTLKIQPAKLEDSAVYLCASGFPHRANTGELFFGEGSRLTVL.

The chain carries TRBV14 and TRBJ2-1; checking the TCRdb D call of TRBD1 is not possible without DNA. The CDR3 consists of 16 residues. The germline V gene has CDR1 SGHDN and CDR2 FVKESK. The CDR3 here is CASSPGTGRYYNEQFF.

The chain joins TRBV6-5 to TRBJ1-5; TCRdb lists TRBD1, though no DNA is available to test this call. The CDR3 is made up of 13 amino acids. In germline, CDR1 is MNHEY, CDR2 SVGAGI. The CDR3 loop reads CASSLRGVQPQHF.

The rearrangement links TRBV11-2 to TRBJ2-3. The CDR3 totals 15 residues. The germline V gene encodes CDR1 SGHAT and CDR2 FQNNGV. CDR3 residues: CASSSGPKSTDTQYF.

CDR3 amino acids: CASRNPGTIKSYNEQFF. J is TRBJ2-1 and V is TRBV5-5; TCRdb's D call, TRBD2, is unchecked because there is no DNA. CDR3 size: 17 residues. The germline V gene encodes CDR1 SGHKS and CDR2 YYEKEE (reference sequence).

V is TRBV12-3 or TRBV12-4 and J is TRBJ2-1; TCRdb gives TRBD1 as the D gene, but with no DNA this cannot be confirmed. The length of the CDR3 is 15 residues. This chain's CDR3 is CASSPFQGLNVEQFF.

The chain recombines TRBV13 with TRBJ2-7; absent DNA, TCRdb's TRBD1 call cannot be checked. Germline-derived CDR1 and CDR2 are PRHDT and FYEKMQ (reference sequence). The CDR3 totals 15 residues. CDR3 in amino acids: CASSSSGQGGNEQYF.